This paragraph reports one T cell receptor beta chain. CDR3 length: 18 residues. J lost 0 bases, V lost 6 bases, and 8 bases had no gene match. The germline V gene has CDR1 MNHEY and CDR2 SVGEGT. Those enrolled, adults aged about 18 to 89 years, came from around 24 US areas. Cohort allocation depended upon clinical history that participants reported. No more than 2 weeks before study entry, exposed participants had met a case of COVID-19. This entry is derived from a study of blood T cell repertoires in COVID-19. Study as a whole: Researchers got acute and convalescent COVID-19 samples from the United States, Italy and Spain.

The table came from immunoSEQ multiplex PCR; TCRdb's copy has only in-frame clones and leaves some out. The data contain 180,000 or so clones, more than 75% of them singletons. This clonotype was sampled from a man aged 55 to 70 who had been exposed to COVID-19. Specimen: PBMCs or T cells enriched from blood (not recorded which). The V call is TRBV6-2 or TRBV6-3, the J call TRBJ2-1; 13 bases are a match to TRBD2. The CDR3, as DNA: TGTGCCAGCAGCCTGGGACTAGCGGGAATGAGCTCCTACAATGAGCAGTTCTTC. Translation: CASSLGLAGMSSYNEQFF.